This is a list of T cell receptor beta chains from one sample in a study of control samples from healthy donors and cancer patients. Generated by immunoSEQ multiplex PCR, the TCRdb table keeps only in-frame clones and is missing some. The table lists some 220,000 clones, just under 95% of them singletons. Sequencing was done on a sample of blood. Receptors originate from a man aged 45-60 years in good health. The CDR3 runs from the conserved cysteine through the conserved F or W. A D gene is named only where the DNA matches it firmly. Rows give clone size only sometimes, using once, few, many, or a class for an expanded clone.

j_call d_call v_call clone_size cdr3_nt cdr3_aa
TRBJ2-1 TRBD2 TRBV27 . TGTGCCAGCAGTACCGCCGGGGGGAAATACAATGAGCAGTTCTTC CASSTAGGKYNEQFF
TRBJ2-3 TRBD1 TRBV27 . TGTGCCAGCAGTTTATCCCGGCAGGGGGCCATTAGCACAGATACGCAGTATTTT CASSLSRQGAISTDTQYF
TRBJ1-2 . TRBV4-3 . TGCGCCAGCAGCCCACACCTGGGGAACTATGGCTACACCTTC CASSPHLGNYGYTF
TRBJ1-5 . TRBV28 . TGTGCCAGCAGTTTATTAACAGGGAGCAATCAGCCCCAGCATTTT CASSLLTGSNQPQHF
TRBJ1-1 TRBD1 TRBV7-2 . TGTGCCAGCAGCCTGACAGGGGAAACTGAAGCTTTCTTT CASSLTGETEAFF
TRBJ1-2 . TRBV7-2 . TGTGCCAGCAGCTTTGAGGGCTATGGCTACACCTTC CASSFEGYGYTF
TRBJ2-5 . TRBV20-1 . TGCAGTGCCTCTGGGGGAGAGACCCAGTACTTC CSASGGETQYF
TRBJ1-1 TRBD1 TRBV25-1 . TGTGCCAGCAGTGCTCATTCCCCAGGGGGCTGGATTGAAGCTTTCTTT CASSAHSPGGWIEAFF
TRBJ2-1 TRBD1 TRBV18 . TGTGCCAGCTCACCCGGGACAGGGGGCAATGAGCAGTTCTTC CASSPGTGGNEQFF
TRBJ2-7 TRBD2 TRBV28 . TGTGCCACCCTATCCCCGGGACTAGTAGGTTACGAGCAGTACTTC CATLSPGLVGYEQYF
TRBJ1-3 . TRBV2 once TGTGCCAGCAAGTACTCTGGAAACACCATATATTTT CASKYSGNTIYF
TRBJ2-3 . TRBV11-1 . TGTGCCAGCAGGAGGACGCTCTCTAGCACAGATACGCAGTATTTT CASRRTLSSTDTQYF
TRBJ2-3 TRBD2 TRBV20-1 . TGCAGTGCTAGTAAGCGGGGGCCAGATACGCAGTATTTT CSASKRGPDTQYF
TRBJ2-7 TRBD1 TRBV30 few TGTGCCTGGAGTGTAGGCAGGGGGCGGAACGAGCAGTACTTC CAWSVGRGRNEQYF
TRBJ1-5 . TRBV24-1 . TGTGCCACCAACCTGACCGCGTTGGGGCGTCAGCCCCAGCATTTT CATNLTALGRQPQHF
TRBJ1-2 TRBD1 TRBV6-2/TRBV6-3 . TGTGCCAGCAGTTACTCGTGGACAGGGCGACTTTATGGCTACACCTTC CASSYSWTGRLYGYTF
TRBJ1-6 . TRBV18 . TGTGCCAGCTCACCTTTCGACCCCTCCACCCTCCACTTT CASSPFDPSTLHF
TRBJ1-4 . TRBV7-8 . TGTGCCAGCACCCCGGGGGGGTCAGGAACTGAAAAACTGTTTTTT CASTPGGSGTEKLFF
TRBJ2-5 TRBD2 TRBV7-9 . TGTGCCAGCAGCCTACCCGGGGGGGTCCAAGAGACCCAGTACTTC CASSLPGGVQETQYF